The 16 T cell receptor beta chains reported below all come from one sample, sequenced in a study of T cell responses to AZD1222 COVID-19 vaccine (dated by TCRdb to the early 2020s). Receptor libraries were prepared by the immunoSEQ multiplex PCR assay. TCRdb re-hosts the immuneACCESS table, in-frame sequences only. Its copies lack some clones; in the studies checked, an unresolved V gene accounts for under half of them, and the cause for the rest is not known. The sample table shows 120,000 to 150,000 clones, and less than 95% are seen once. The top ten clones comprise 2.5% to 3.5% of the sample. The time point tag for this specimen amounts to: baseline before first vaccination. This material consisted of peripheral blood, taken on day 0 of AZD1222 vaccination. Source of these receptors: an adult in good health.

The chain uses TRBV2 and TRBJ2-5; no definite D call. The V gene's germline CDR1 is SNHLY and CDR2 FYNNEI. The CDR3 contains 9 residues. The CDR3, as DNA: TGTGCGGCGGAAGAGACCCAGTACTTC. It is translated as CAAEETQYF.

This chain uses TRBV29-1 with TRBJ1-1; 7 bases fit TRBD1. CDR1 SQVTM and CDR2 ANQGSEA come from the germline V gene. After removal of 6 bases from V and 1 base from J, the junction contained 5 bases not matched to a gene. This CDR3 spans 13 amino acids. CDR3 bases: TGCAGCGTAACAGGGGTAGGGAACACTGAAGCTTTCTTT. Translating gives CSVTGVGNTEAFF.

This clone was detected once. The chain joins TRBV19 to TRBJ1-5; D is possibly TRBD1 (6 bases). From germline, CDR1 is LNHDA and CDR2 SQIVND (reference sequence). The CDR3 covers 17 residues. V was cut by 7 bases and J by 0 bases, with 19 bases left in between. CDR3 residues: CASTPSTGHHSNQPQHF. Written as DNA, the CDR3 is TGTGCCAGTACTCCCTCGACAGGCCATCATAGCAATCAGCCCCAGCATTTT.

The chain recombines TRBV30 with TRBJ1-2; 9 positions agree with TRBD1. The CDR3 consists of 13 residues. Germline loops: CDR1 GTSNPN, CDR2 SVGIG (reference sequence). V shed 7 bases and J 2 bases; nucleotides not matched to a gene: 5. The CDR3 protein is CAYGQGTNYGYTF. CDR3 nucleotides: TGTGCCTACGGACAGGGGACAAACTATGGCTACACCTTC.

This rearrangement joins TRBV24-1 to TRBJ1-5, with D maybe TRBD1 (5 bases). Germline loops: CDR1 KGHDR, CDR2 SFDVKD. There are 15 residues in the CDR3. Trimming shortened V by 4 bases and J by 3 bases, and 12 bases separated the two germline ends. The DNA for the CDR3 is TGTGCCACCAGTGAAACCACAGGAAACAATCAGCCCCAGCATTTT. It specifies CATSETTGNNQPQHF.

The CDR3: CASSSGTGQVEQFF. The CDR3 DNA sequence: TGCGCCAGCAGCTCCGGGACAGGGCAGGTTGAGCAGTTCTTC. The chain employs TRBV5-1 and TRBJ2-1; TRBD1 agrees at 9 bases. CDR1 is SGHRS, CDR2 YFSETQ, per germline. The CDR3 has 14 amino acids. Trimming cost V 3 bases and J 9 bases; bases outside gene matches: 7.

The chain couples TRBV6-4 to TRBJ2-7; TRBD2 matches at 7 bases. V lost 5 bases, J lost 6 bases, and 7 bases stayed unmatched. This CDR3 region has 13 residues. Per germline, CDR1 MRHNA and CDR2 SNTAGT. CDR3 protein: CASSREAAGEQYF. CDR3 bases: TGTGCCAGCAGTCGGGAGGCGGCGGGCGAGCAGTACTTC.

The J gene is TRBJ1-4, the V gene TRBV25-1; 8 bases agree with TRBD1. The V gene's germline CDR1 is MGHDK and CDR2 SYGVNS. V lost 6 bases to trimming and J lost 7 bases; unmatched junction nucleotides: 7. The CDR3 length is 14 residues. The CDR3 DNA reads TGTGCCAGCAGCGACAGGGGATCAGGTGAAAAACTGTTTTTT. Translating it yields CASSDRGSGEKLFF.

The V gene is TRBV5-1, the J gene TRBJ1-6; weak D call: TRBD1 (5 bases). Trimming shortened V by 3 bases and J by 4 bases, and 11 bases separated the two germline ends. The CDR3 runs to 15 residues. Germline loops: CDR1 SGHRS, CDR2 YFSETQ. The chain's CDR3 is CASSSGGEYNSPLHF. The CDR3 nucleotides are TGCGCCAGCAGCTCAGGAGGGGAGTATAATTCACCCCTCCACTTT.

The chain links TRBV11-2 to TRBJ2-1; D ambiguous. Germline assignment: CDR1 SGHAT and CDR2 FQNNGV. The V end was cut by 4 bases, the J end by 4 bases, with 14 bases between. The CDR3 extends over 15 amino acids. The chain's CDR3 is CASSSFFRVYNEQFF. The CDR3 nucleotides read TGTGCCAGCAGCTCTTTTTTTAGGGTTTACAATGAGCAGTTCTTC.

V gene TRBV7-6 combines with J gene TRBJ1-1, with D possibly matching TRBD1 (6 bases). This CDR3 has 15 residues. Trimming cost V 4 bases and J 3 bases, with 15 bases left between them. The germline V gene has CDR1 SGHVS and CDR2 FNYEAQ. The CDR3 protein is CASSSRFKGDTEAFF. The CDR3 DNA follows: TGTGCCAGCAGCTCCCGATTTAAGGGGGACACTGAAGCTTTCTTT.

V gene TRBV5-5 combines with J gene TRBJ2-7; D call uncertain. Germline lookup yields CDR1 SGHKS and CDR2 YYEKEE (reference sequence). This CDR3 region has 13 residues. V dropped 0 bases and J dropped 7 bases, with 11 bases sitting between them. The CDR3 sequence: CASSLAPWAEQYF. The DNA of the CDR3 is TGTGCCAGCAGCTTGGCTCCCTGGGCGGAGCAGTACTTC.

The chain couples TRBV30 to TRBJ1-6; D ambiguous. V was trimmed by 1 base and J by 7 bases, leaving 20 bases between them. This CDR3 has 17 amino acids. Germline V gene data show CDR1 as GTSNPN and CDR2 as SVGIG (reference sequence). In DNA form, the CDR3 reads TGTGCCTGGAGTGCGAGATGGGTATTAAGACCGAATTCACCCCTCCACTTT. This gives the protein CAWSARWVLRPNSPLHF.

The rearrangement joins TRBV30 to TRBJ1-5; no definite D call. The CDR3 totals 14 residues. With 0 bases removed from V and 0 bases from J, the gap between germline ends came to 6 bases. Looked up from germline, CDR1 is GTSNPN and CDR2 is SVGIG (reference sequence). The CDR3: CAWSVRHSNQPQHF. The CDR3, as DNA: TGTGCCTGGAGTGTCAGACATAGCAATCAGCCCCAGCATTTT.

The CDR3 bases are TGTGCCAGCAGCTCCCGCGAAGCAGGGAAACTGTTTTTT. Its protein is CASSSREAGKLFF. The chain has TRBV7-9 and TRBJ1-4; D may be TRBD1 (5 bases). This CDR3 comprises 13 residues. The V end lost 4 bases, the J end lost 11 bases, and 14 bases lay between the germline ends. CDR1 is SEHNR and CDR2 is FQNEAQ in the germline V gene (reference sequence).

The CDR3 region has the DNA TGTGCCAGCAGCCCGACAGGAAGAAACACCATATATTTT. Translating it yields CASSPTGRNTIYF. The chain links TRBV27 to TRBJ1-3, with a weak D call TRBD1 (6 bases). V lost 6 bases, J lost 5 bases, and 11 bases lay in between. There are 13 residues in the CDR3. Germline V gene sequence: CDR1 MNHEY, CDR2 SMNVEV (reference sequence).